The 5 T cell receptor beta chains below come from one sample, sequenced in a study of control samples from healthy donors and cancer patients. Method: immunoSEQ multiplex PCR; TCRdb's copy keeps in-frame clones and lacks some. The sample contains 150,000 to 190,000 clones, 93% of which appear only once. Sequenced sample: blood. These receptors originate from a man in his fifties in good health.

The V gene is TRBV10-3, the J gene TRBJ2-5, with a tentative D call TRBD2 (6 bases). The V end was cut by 4 bases, the J end by 3 bases, with 9 bases between. Germline V gene data show CDR1 as ENHRY and CDR2 as SYGVKD. This CDR3 spans 13 amino acids. The CDR3 DNA is TGTGCCATCAGTGGGACGGGGGAAGAGACCCAGTACTTC. Translation gives CAISGTGEETQYF.

The rearrangement links TRBV2 to TRBJ1-4, with D unclear. CDR3 length: 14 residues. Germline CDR1 SNHLY, CDR2 FYNNEI. Trimming pared 1 base from V and 14 bases from J, leaving 17 bases between. CDR3: CASSEEDVWVLLFF. The CDR3 DNA reads TGTGCCAGCAGTGAAGAGGACGTGTGGGTGCTTCTGTTTTTT.

The chain combines TRBV4-1 with TRBJ1-3; D is unresolved. The CDR3 loop spans 12 amino acids. CDR1 MGHRA and CDR2 YSYEKL come from the germline V gene. V was cut by 4 bases and J by 4 bases, with 5 bases left in between. In DNA form, the CDR3 reads TGCGCCAGCAGCCTCCGGGGAAACACCATATATTTT. This gives the protein CASSLRGNTIYF.

The V gene is TRBV5-1, the J gene TRBJ2-5; 8 positions match TRBD1. CDR3 length: 13 residues. The V segment lost 4 bases and the J segment 5 bases; nucleotides outside the gene matches: 4. CDR1 is SGHRS and CDR2 is YFSETQ in the germline V gene. The CDR3 coding sequence is TGCGCCAGCAGCCCGACAGGGGCCGAGACCCAGTACTTC. Translation: CASSPTGAETQYF.

The genes are TRBV19 and TRBJ1-1; TRBD1 aligns across 10 bases. With 1 base clipped from V and 0 bases from J, the junction kept 5 bases outside the gene matches. The germline CDR1 and CDR2 sequences are LNHDA and SQIVND (reference sequence). This CDR3 region has 17 residues. CDR3 amino acids: CASSIGKDRGLNTEAFF. The CDR3 DNA follows: TGTGCCAGTAGTATAGGGAAAGACAGGGGGCTGAACACTGAAGCTTTCTTT.